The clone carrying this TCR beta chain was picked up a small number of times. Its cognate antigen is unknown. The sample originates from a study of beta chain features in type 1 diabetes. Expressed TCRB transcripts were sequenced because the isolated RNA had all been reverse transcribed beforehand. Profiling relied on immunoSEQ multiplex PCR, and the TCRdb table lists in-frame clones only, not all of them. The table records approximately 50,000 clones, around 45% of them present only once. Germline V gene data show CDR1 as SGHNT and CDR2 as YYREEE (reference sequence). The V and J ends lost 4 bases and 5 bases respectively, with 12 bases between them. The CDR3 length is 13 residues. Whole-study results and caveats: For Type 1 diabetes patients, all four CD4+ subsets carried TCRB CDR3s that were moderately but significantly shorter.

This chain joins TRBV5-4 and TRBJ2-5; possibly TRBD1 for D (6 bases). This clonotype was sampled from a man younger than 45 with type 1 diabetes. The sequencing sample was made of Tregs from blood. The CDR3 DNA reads TGTGCCAGCAGCAACAGGGATGAGGAGACCCAGTACTTC. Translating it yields CASSNRDEETQYF.